The 3 T cell receptor beta chains given below trace back to one sample, sequenced in a study of CD8 T cells in Susac syndrome. RNA amounts of about 0.5 to 1 ug underwent reverse transcription with random hexamers. TCRdb re-analysed the immunoSEQ multiplex PCR reads in MiXCR, keeping a single row per CDR3 protein. Counted here are roughly 250,000 distinct CDR3 sequences, roughly 95% occurring once; the ten biggest clones make up about 0.1%. The sample comprised CD4+ T cells from PBMCs. These receptors originate from a human donor with Susac syndrome.

The sample holds one count of this clonotype. The gene calls are TRBV27 and TRBJ1-1; 7 bases are shared with TRBD1. After removal of 0 bases from V and 0 bases from J, the junction contained 4 bases not matched to a gene. This CDR3 has 16 amino acids. CDR1 and CDR2 (germline): MNHEY, SMNVEV (reference sequence). The CDR3 sequence: CASSLSRGYLNTEAFF. The CDR3 DNA sequence: TGTGCCAGCAGTTTATCCAGGGGGTACCTGAACACTGAAGCTTTCTTT.

The genes are TRBV4-1 and TRBJ2-5, with TRBD2 matching over 12 bases. Germline V gives CDR1 MGHRA, CDR2 YSYEKL. The CDR3 consists of 18 residues. V lost 7 bases to trimming and J lost 5 bases; unmatched junction nucleotides: 17. The DNA of the CDR3 is TGCGCCAGCAACAACAGAGGACTAGCGGGACTTCGTGGGGAGACCCAGTACTTC. This gives the protein CASNNRGLAGLRGETQYF.

The chain employs TRBV20-1 and TRBJ2-4, with 11 bases lining up with TRBD2. CDR1 and CDR2 (germline): DFQATT, SNEGSKA (reference sequence). The CDR3 extends over 14 amino acids. Losses at the gene ends were 2 bases for V and 7 bases for J; bases not matched to a gene: 4. The CDR3 DNA sequence: TGCAGTGCTAGAAAACTAGCGGGAGTGAACATTCAGTACTTC. Protein product: CSARKLAGVNIQYF.